This T cell receptor beta chain was observed in a study of T cells in localized non-small cell lung cancer. Findings and limits, study-wide: Median around 62 top-100 tumor clones were shared with paired adjacent lung.

For this clone: Its antigen is currently unknown.

Profiling relied on immunoSEQ multiplex PCR, and the TCRdb table lists in-frame clones only, not all of them. The sample lists tens of thousands of clones, approximately 80% occurring once. The CDR3 has 20 residues. Per germline, CDR1 MDHEN and CDR2 SYDVKM. Losses at the gene ends were 6 bases for V and 0 bases for J; bases not matched to a gene: 18. J is TRBJ1-5 and V is TRBV28; 9 nucleotides align to TRBD1. Specimen: peripheral blood, collected before any cancer treatment. This receptor was taken from a female donor over 55 with stage I lung adenocarcinoma. The CDR3 bases are TGTGCCAGCAGCAATCGGCGAGGACAGGGGAGGGCTTATAGCAATCAGCCCCAGCATTTT. It specifies CASSNRRGQGRAYSNQPQHF.